This T cell receptor beta chain was identified during a study of identifying expanded T cells in peripheral blood. The method was immunoSEQ multiplex PCR; TCRdb's version includes in-frame clones alone and lacks a portion of them. The data hold around 100,000 clones, with over 75% observed a single time. CDR3 length: 14 amino acids. Trimming removed 4 bases from V and 9 bases from J, with 19 bases in between. Germline V gene data show CDR1 as SGHRS and CDR2 as YFSETQ. The sequenced material came from blood. This receptor was obtained from a person aged 18 to 75 in good health. The chain recombines TRBV5-1 with TRBJ1-2, with a tentative D call TRBD1 (6 bases). Here the CDR3 reads CASSPTQGPLSYTF. The CDR3 region has the DNA TGCGCCAGCAGCCCAACACAGGGACCGTTGAGCTACACCTTC.